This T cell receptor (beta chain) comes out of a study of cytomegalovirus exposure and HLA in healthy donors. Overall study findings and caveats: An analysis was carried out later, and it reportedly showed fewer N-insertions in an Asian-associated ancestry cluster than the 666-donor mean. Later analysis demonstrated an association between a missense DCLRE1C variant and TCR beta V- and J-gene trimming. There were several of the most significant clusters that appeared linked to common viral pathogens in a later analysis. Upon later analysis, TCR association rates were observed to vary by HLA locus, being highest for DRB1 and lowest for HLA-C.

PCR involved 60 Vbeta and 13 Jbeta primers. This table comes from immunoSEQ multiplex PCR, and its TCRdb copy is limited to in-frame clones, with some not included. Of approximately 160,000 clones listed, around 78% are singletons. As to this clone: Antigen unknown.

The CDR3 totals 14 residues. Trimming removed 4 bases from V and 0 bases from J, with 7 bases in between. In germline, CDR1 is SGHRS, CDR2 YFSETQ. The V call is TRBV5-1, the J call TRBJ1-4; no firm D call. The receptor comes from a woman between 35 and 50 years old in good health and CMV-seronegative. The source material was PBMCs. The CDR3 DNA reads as TGCGCCAGCAGCCCACTCGCAACTAATGAAAAACTGTTTTTT. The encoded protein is CASSPLATNEKLFF.